This entry features one T cell receptor beta chain sequence. The V gene end was trimmed by 4 bases and the J gene end by 7 bases; junction bases not matched to a gene: 8. The CDR3 totals 15 residues. Germline CDR1 and CDR2: KGHSH and LQKENI. Per the authors' pipeline: Reference gene primer amplification gave nucleated cell count estimates. Method: immunoSEQ multiplex PCR; TCRdb's copy keeps in-frame clones and lacks some. V and J calls and clone size follow that table, whereas D and trimming were derived from the DNA. Of over 200,000 clones detected, 80% to 90% appear once; the ten largest clones hold 1.4% to 1.5%. The sample originates from a study of blood T cell repertoires in COVID-19. Turning to the study itself: There were acute and convalescent COVID-19 samples, and they came from the United States, Italy and Spain. PBMCs, B-cell-depleted T cells, or T cells were the source of the cDNA or gDNA that made up the material.

The origin of this receptor is a man aged 18 to 30 with active or convalescent COVID-19. The rearrangement uses TRBV18 and TRBJ2-7, with 12 bases matching TRBD2. Sequencing was done on a sample of peripheral blood. The CDR3 bases are TGTGCCAGCTCACGACAGACTAGCGGGGGCTCGGAGCAGTACTTC. It translates to CASSRQTSGGSEQYF.